This T cell receptor beta chain appears in the sequencing data of a study of identifying expanded T cells in peripheral blood. CDR1 is MDHEN and CDR2 is SYDVKM in the germline V gene. This CDR3 is built from 13 residues. V lost 5 bases and J 1 base, leaving 6 bases between the germline ends. As to this clone: The antigen is not known.

Collection occurred without any documented infections or immune events in donors. Overall study findings and caveats: Technical replicates showed around 1.2 changed clones; about two weeks about 16; four weeks 19. Variance in clone template counts between two-week samples significantly increased with total template count across all healthy donors.

Produced via immunoSEQ multiplex PCR; TCRdb's table is partial and in-frame only. The table includes under 150,000 clones, approximately 86% detected once. This receptor was identified in a person aged 18 to 75 in good health. The sequenced material came from blood. The chain is built from TRBV28 and TRBJ1-5; D is uncertain. CDR3 in DNA: TGTGCCAGCAGTCGCCAAAGCAATCAGCCCCAGCATTTT. This encodes CASSRQSNQPQHF.